This entry lists 10 T cell receptor beta chains sequenced from one sample in a study of graft-versus-host responses after intestinal transplantation. Some clones are missing from TCRdb's copy, which holds only in-frame ones; the method was immunoSEQ multiplex PCR. The sample lists about 6,900 clones; 20% to 25% were seen once. Sequencing used alloreactive CD4+ T cells from a mixed lymphocyte reaction culture, obtained before transplantation. Documented subset: CFSE-low proliferating T cells sorted from roughly 6-day pre-transplant mixed lymphocyte reaction (GvH or HvG direction). The receptors originated from a human patient who was an organ donor for intestinal transplantation.

The chain couples TRBV11-3 to TRBJ2-5, with 12 bases aligning to TRBD2. Trimming at V came to 5 bases and at J to 5 bases, leaving 3 bases not matched to a gene. Germline CDR1 is SGHNT and CDR2 is YENEEA. This CDR3 has 14 amino acids. CDR3 DNA sequence: TGTGCCAGCAGCCTAGCGGGAGGGTACGAGACCCAGTACTTC. It codes for CASSLAGGYETQYF.

The J gene is TRBJ1-3, the V gene TRBV18; unclear D gene. Trimming left V 4 bases short and J 0 bases short, with 4 bases between. Germline V lookup: CDR1 KGHSH, CDR2 LQKENI. The CDR3 sequence is 13 residues long. CDR3 in amino acids: CASSQSSGNTIYF. CDR3 in DNA: TGTGCCAGCTCACAGAGCTCTGGAAACACCATATATTTT. Looking up the rest from reference TRBV18 and TRBJ1-3 gives the full variable domain: NAGVMQNPRHLVRRRGQEARLRCSPMKGHSHVYWYRQLPEEGLKFMVYLQKENIIDESGMPKERFSAEFPKEGPSILRIQQVVRGDSAAYFCASSQSSGNTIYFGEGSWLTVV.

Judged by abundance, this clone is medium-sized. The same CDR3 also results from other DNA sequences found in this sample. V gene TRBV7-3 combines with J gene TRBJ2-1, with 7 bases lining up with TRBD2. The CDR3 totals 16 residues. The V and J ends lost 2 bases and 4 bases, in that order; junction bases with no gene match: 8. Germline V gene lookup returns CDR1 SGHTA and CDR2 FQGTGA. CDR3 amino acids: CASSLFSSGGYNEQFF. CDR3 DNA sequence: TGTGCCAGCAGCTTATTTTCTAGCGGAGGGTACAATGAGCAGTTCTTC.

The chain uses TRBV7-1 and TRBJ1-5; no definite D call. TRBV7-1 is labeled an ORF, and its function is uncertain. The CDR3 consists of 12 residues. Trimming cost V 4 bases and J 3 bases, with 4 bases left between them. The CDR3: CASSLHNQPQHF. DNA for the CDR3: TGTGCCAGCAGCTTACACAATCAGCCCCAGCATTTT.

J is TRBJ1-2 and V is TRBV7-1, with TRBD1 matching over 8 bases. TRBV7-1 is an ORF, and what it does is uncertain. This CDR3 is built from 15 residues. Trimming removed 4 bases from V and 2 bases from J; junction bases left unmatched: 6. The CDR3 DNA is TGTGCCAGCAGCTTGGGGGACAGGAACAACTATGGCTACACCTTC. This codes for CASSLGDRNNYGYTF.

This clone ranks as medium-sized. J is TRBJ2-5 and V is TRBV27; D may be TRBD1 (5 bases). The CDR3 is 15 amino acids. Germline V gene data show CDR1 as MNHEY and CDR2 as SMNVEV (reference sequence). V was shortened by 5 bases and J by 5 bases, with 18 bases between the two germline ends. CDR3 protein: CASSPLAVKGETQYF. In DNA form, the CDR3 reads TGTGCCAGCAGTCCCCTTGCGGTAAAGGGGGAGACCCAGTACTTC.

This clone has only a few counts. The gene calls are TRBV4-1 and TRBJ1-5; possible D gene TRBD1, 6 bases. This CDR3 has 17 amino acids. V dropped 4 bases and J dropped 4 bases, with 20 bases sitting between them. Germline CDR1 and CDR2: MGHRA and YSYEKL. CDR3 DNA: TGCGCCAGCAGCCGGGGGCTAGGAGGGGACCTAAATCAGCCCCAGCATTTT. This codes for CASSRGLGGDLNQPQHF.

Relative to its sample, this clone is large. The chain combines TRBV19 with TRBJ1-4; D gene ambiguous. In germline, CDR1 is LNHDA, CDR2 SQIVND (reference sequence). V was cut by 5 bases and J by 7 bases, with 11 bases left in between. The CDR3 contains 13 residues. The CDR3, as DNA: TGTGCCAGTAGTGAGGGAGTCGGTGAAAAACTGTTTTTT. Protein sequence: CASSEGVGEKLFF.

This clone was detected a few times. The chain uses TRBV6-5 and TRBJ1-2; 8 nucleotides align to TRBD1. V shed 7 bases, J shed 5 bases, and the junction held 9 bases outside the gene matches. CDR1 and CDR2 (germline): MNHEY, SVGAGI. The CDR3 spans 14 residues. CDR3 sequence reads: CASNMDRDIYGYTF. Here the CDR3 DNA reads TGTGCCAGCAATATGGACAGGGACATTTATGGCTACACCTTC.

Judged by abundance, this clone is medium-sized (0.01 to 0.1%). The chain employs TRBV5-5 and TRBJ1-3; possible D gene TRBD1, 5 bases. V gave up 0 bases and J gave up 2 bases, with 15 bases separating them. Per germline, CDR1 SGHKS and CDR2 YYEKEE (reference sequence). The CDR3 contains 17 residues. CDR3 coding DNA: TGTGCCAGCAGCTTGGCCGGGACCCCGGGCGCTGGAAACACCATATATTTT. Translation: CASSLAGTPGAGNTIYF.